This T cell receptor (beta chain) was profiled in a study of blood T cells in healthy people across ages. On this clonotype itself: The antigen is unknown.

In each sample, at least 6.5 million PBMCs were isolated. Samples each yielded at least 6 micrograms of total RNA. Alongside a J-beta primer mix, a sample-barcoded 5' primer served in a second PCR lasting roughly 7 to 12 cycles. Template switching added a 12-random-nucleotide identifier to every cDNA molecule. TCRdb processed the 5' RACE reads anew with MiXCR; each CDR3 protein has one entry. The sample has about 970,000 distinct CDR3 sequences, just over 50% seen once; the top ten hold around 21%. The CDR3 covers 14 residues. Trimming removed 10 bases from V and 8 bases from J, with 21 bases in between. Per germline, CDR1 SGHTA and CDR2 FQGNSA. Overall study results and limits: With donor CMV status unknown, expanded clonotype changes were possibly confounded.

The receptor was derived from a woman aged 55-69 years in good health. Sequenced material: blood. V is TRBV7-2 and J is TRBJ2-1; the D call may be TRBD1 or TRBD2 (7 bases each). The CDR3 reads CATERDRVNDEQFF. The CDR3 DNA reads as TGTGCCACGGAGCGGGACAGAGTAAACGATGAGCAGTTCTTC.